These T cell receptor beta chains were read from a single sample in a study of graft-versus-host responses after intestinal transplantation. Produced via immunoSEQ multiplex PCR; TCRdb's table is partial and in-frame only. This sample carries 15,000 or so clones, approximately 61% of them seen once, and the ten largest clones take 7% to 9%. The sample in question was ileum tissue, obtained around 730 days after intestinal transplantation. All receptors come from a human patient who received an intestinal transplant, so some T cells may come from the graft donor. CDR3s leave out the opening cysteine and the closing phenylalanine or tryptophan. Clone size is shown for a subset of rows, as once, few, many or a class of expanded clone.

j_gene: TRBJ2-1; abundance: -; v_gene: TRBV6-1; CDR3aa: ASSEPYNEQF
j_gene: TRBJ2-4; abundance: -; v_gene: TRBV4-1; CDR3aa: ASSQDPGQGANIQY
j_gene: TRBJ1-3; abundance: -; v_gene: TRBV19; CDR3aa: ASSTTRQGSGNTIY
j_gene: TRBJ2-7; abundance: -; v_gene: TRBV15; CDR3aa: ATSREDRGRYEQY
j_gene: TRBJ1-5; abundance: -; v_gene: TRBV10-1; CDR3aa: ASSSHRGWGSNQPQH
j_gene: TRBJ1-2; abundance: -; v_gene: TRBV15; CDR3aa: ATSRDFNYGYT
j_gene: TRBJ1-3; abundance: -; v_gene: TRBV5-5; CDR3aa: ASSGRPTGEGNTIY
j_gene: TRBJ2-3; abundance: -; v_gene: TRBV19; CDR3aa: ASSILFPSTDTQY
j_gene: TRBJ1-2; abundance: -; v_gene: TRBV5-5; CDR3aa: ASSLGGGLLNYGYT
j_gene: TRBJ2-6; abundance: -; v_gene: TRBV9; CDR3aa: ASSVAPTGVPSGANVLT
j_gene: TRBJ2-2; abundance: -; v_gene: TRBV7-9; CDR3aa: ASSLAQTLNTGELF
j_gene: TRBJ1-5; abundance: -; v_gene: TRBV5-1; CDR3aa: ASSLVQGGSSNQPQH
j_gene: TRBJ2-7; abundance: -; v_gene: TRBV6-6; CDR3aa: AGSYASGTGVSEQY
j_gene: TRBJ1-1; abundance: -; v_gene: TRBV25-1; CDR3aa: ASSGNRGRNTEAF
j_gene: TRBJ2-1; abundance: -; v_gene: TRBV5-1; CDR3aa: ASSFGALTYNEQF
j_gene: TRBJ1-6; abundance: -; v_gene: TRBV6-5; CDR3aa: ASSYFGGESPLH
j_gene: TRBJ2-1; abundance: -; v_gene: TRBV6-1; CDR3aa: ASSGLGSGGKPYNEQF
j_gene: TRBJ1-6; abundance: -; v_gene: TRBV7-2; CDR3aa: ASSLVAGIGSPLH
j_gene: TRBJ2-7; abundance: -; v_gene: TRBV4-1; CDR3aa: ASSQGEDSSYEQY
j_gene: TRBJ2-7; abundance: -; v_gene: TRBV11-2; CDR3aa: ASSLDQNSGTYEQY
j_gene: TRBJ2-5; abundance: -; v_gene: TRBV18; CDR3aa: ASSPRRGETQY
j_gene: TRBJ2-3; abundance: -; v_gene: TRBV19; CDR3aa: ASSIRSQGAPTDTQY
j_gene: TRBJ2-3; abundance: few; v_gene: TRBV15; CDR3aa: ATSRGGPSGDTQY
j_gene: TRBJ2-2; abundance: -; v_gene: TRBV2; CDR3aa: ASSERQAQNGELF
j_gene: TRBJ1-2; abundance: -; v_gene: TRBV19; CDR3aa: ASSIPPGSGNYGYT
j_gene: TRBJ1-3; abundance: -; v_gene: TRBV5-8; CDR3aa: ASSLGLVSGNTIY
j_gene: TRBJ1-2; abundance: -; v_gene: TRBV6-1; CDR3aa: ASTQGQGASYGYT
j_gene: TRBJ2-1; abundance: -; v_gene: TRBV9; CDR3aa: ASSLQGYNEQF
j_gene: TRBJ2-3; abundance: -; v_gene: TRBV6-6; CDR3aa: ASSYSTFPDTQY
j_gene: TRBJ2-5; abundance: -; v_gene: TRBV4-3; CDR3aa: ASSQDTGPRETQY
j_gene: TRBJ1-2; abundance: -; v_gene: TRBV5-1; CDR3aa: ASSFLRQGAWGYT
j_gene: TRBJ1-2; abundance: -; v_gene: TRBV9; CDR3aa: ASSGDYGYT
j_gene: TRBJ2-7; abundance: -; v_gene: TRBV7-2; CDR3aa: ASSRDRGPYEQY
j_gene: TRBJ1-1; abundance: -; v_gene: TRBV6-5; CDR3aa: ASSEKNEAF
j_gene: TRBJ1-2; abundance: -; v_gene: TRBV7-2; CDR3aa: ASSLAPRGLAYGYT
j_gene: TRBJ2-2; abundance: -; v_gene: TRBV5-5; CDR3aa: ASSLDVARTNTGELF
j_gene: TRBJ2-1; abundance: -; v_gene: TRBV27; CDR3aa: ASSLGTGGFNEQF
j_gene: TRBJ1-4; abundance: -; v_gene: TRBV29-1; CDR3aa: SVYSEEKLF
j_gene: TRBJ2-1; abundance: -; v_gene: TRBV6-4; CDR3aa: ASRLLAAYNEQF
j_gene: TRBJ2-2; abundance: -; v_gene: TRBV18; CDR3aa: ASSETRAETGELF
j_gene: TRBJ2-7; abundance: few; v_gene: TRBV27; CDR3aa: ASRDNSYEQY
j_gene: TRBJ1-5; abundance: once; v_gene: TRBV6-5; CDR3aa: ASSYSRPGLNQPQH
j_gene: TRBJ2-3; abundance: once; v_gene: TRBV4-1; CDR3aa: ASSQLGGTGGTDTQY
j_gene: TRBJ1-2; abundance: once; v_gene: TRBV19; CDR3aa: ASASGMGQGAYGYT
j_gene: TRBJ1-1; abundance: -; v_gene: TRBV2; CDR3aa: ASRPQDIPNTEAF
j_gene: TRBJ1-3; abundance: -; v_gene: TRBV4-3; CDR3aa: ASSQDPPQGPRNTIY
j_gene: TRBJ2-6; abundance: -; v_gene: TRBV10-3; CDR3aa: AISVGASGANVLT
j_gene: TRBJ2-1; abundance: -; v_gene: TRBV29-1; CDR3aa: SVDRGGGQF
j_gene: TRBJ2-1; abundance: few; v_gene: TRBV4-3; CDR3aa: ASSQEASSYEQF
j_gene: TRBJ2-7; abundance: -; v_gene: TRBV12-5; CDR3aa: ASGTSGSSYEQY